A selection of T cell receptor beta chains follows, all from one sample in a study of cytomegalovirus exposure and HLA in healthy donors. Libraries were prepared by immunoSEQ multiplex PCR; TCRdb keeps only in-frame clonotypes and omits some of them. The specimen's table records roughly 51,000 clones. The specimen sequenced was PBMCs. Receptor source: a woman aged 50 to 60 in good health and CMV-seropositive. The CDR3 runs from the conserved cysteine through the conserved F or W. Each record gives: J gene, D gene, V gene, clone size, CDR3 DNA, CDR3 protein. The D gene is left open where the match is weak. Not all rows give a size; the values are once, few, many and, for expanded clones, a class.

TRBJ1-6	-	TRBV29-1	-	TGCAGCGTTAATGGGGGGGATAATTCACCCCTCCACTTT	CSVNGGDNSPLHF
TRBJ1-5	TRBD1	TRBV5-6	-	TGTGCCAGCAGCTTAGGACAGGGACATCAGCCCCAGCATTTT	CASSLGQGHQPQHF
TRBJ2-1	TRBD2	TRBV28	-	TGTGCCAGCATGGGTCGGGGGCCTAGCGGGTACAATGAGCAGTTCTTC	CASMGRGPSGYNEQFF
TRBJ1-2	TRBD1	TRBV2	-	TGTGCCAGCAGTACGGGACAGATCAGCTACACCTTC	CASSTGQISYTF
TRBJ2-7	TRBD2	TRBV19	-	TGTGCCAGCTCGGCGGGGGTAGGATACGAGCAGTACTTC	CASSAGVGYEQYF
TRBJ1-2	TRBD1	TRBV2	-	TGTGCCAGCAGCAGTACAGGGGCCATCTATGGCTACACCTTC	CASSSTGAIYGYTF
TRBJ2-7	TRBD1	TRBV10-1	-	TGCGCCAGCAGTTCGGGGACAGGAATAGACTACGAGCAGTACTTC	CASSSGTGIDYEQYF
TRBJ2-5	TRBD2	TRBV7-3	-	TGTGCCAGCAGCTTAAGCGGGGGGGCCGGGGAGACCCAGTACTTC	CASSLSGGAGETQYF
TRBJ2-2	TRBD2	TRBV5-4	-	TGTGCCAGCAGCTTGGCCCGGGGGGGGAGCGGGGAGCTGTTTTTT	CASSLARGGSGELFF
TRBJ2-7	TRBD1	TRBV7-6	-	TGTGCCAGCAGCCGGGGACAGGGATACGAGCAGTACTTC	CASSRGQGYEQYF
TRBJ1-4	TRBD1	TRBV9	-	TGTGCCAGCAGCGTCGGACAGGGGGCTAGCAAACTGTTTTTT	CASSVGQGASKLFF
TRBJ2-1	-	TRBV5-1	-	TGCGCCAGCAGCTTGACTAGCTTGAATGAGCAGTTCTTC	CASSLTSLNEQFF
TRBJ2-7	-	TRBV15	-	TGTGCCACCAGCAGAGATATGATGGGCCATTCCTACGAGCAGTACTTC	CATSRDMMGHSYEQYF
TRBJ2-1	TRBD2	TRBV7-8	-	TGTGCCAGCAGCCCTAGCGGGCATGAGCAGTTCTTC	CASSPSGHEQFF
TRBJ1-6	-	TRBV19	-	TGTGCCAGTAGTATGGCGGGATTGGTTTCACCCCTCCACTTT	CASSMAGLVSPLHF
TRBJ1-2	TRBD1	TRBV27	-	TGTGCCAGCACAAGCGGGACAGGGGGCTGGGGGTATGGCTACACCTTC	CASTSGTGGWGYGYTF
TRBJ1-1	-	TRBV7-6	-	TGTGCCAGCAGCTTAAGAGCAGGGGACACTGAAGCTTTCTTT	CASSLRAGDTEAFF
TRBJ1-4	-	TRBV4-3	-	TGCGCCAGCAGCCAAGCAGGCACAGGGCGGGAAAAACTGTTTTTT	CASSQAGTGREKLFF
TRBJ2-2	-	TRBV7-3	-	TGTGCCAGCAGCTTGATGGGGCAGGGCCTCACCGGGGAGCTGTTTTTT	CASSLMGQGLTGELFF
TRBJ1-3	-	TRBV6-5	-	TGTGCCAGCAGCCCGGAGAGGGTTGGAAACACCATATATTTT	CASSPERVGNTIYF
TRBJ2-7	TRBD1	TRBV6-6	-	TGTGCCAGCAGCCCGGGACAGGGGGAGTTCGAGCAGTACTTC	CASSPGQGEFEQYF
TRBJ2-5	-	TRBV6-1	-	TGTGCCAGCAGTGAAGTGGGGGCGAAGGAGACCCAGTACTTC	CASSEVGAKETQYF
TRBJ2-2	TRBD1	TRBV7-9	-	TGTGCCAGCAGCGATACGGTTACAGGGGGATCGAACACCGGGGAGCTGTTTTTT	CASSDTVTGGSNTGELFF
TRBJ2-3	-	TRBV6-5	-	TGTGCCAGCAGCGTCAGCGGGACAAGCACAGATACGCAGTATTTT	CASSVSGTSTDTQYF
TRBJ2-7	TRBD2	TRBV6-1	-	TGTGCCAGCAGTGAAGCCTGGGGTAGCGGGATACCCTACGAGCAGTACTTC	CASSEAWGSGIPYEQYF
TRBJ1-2	TRBD1	TRBV5-1	-	TGCGCCAGCAGCTTGGAGGGGGCGGGCGGCTACACCTTC	CASSLEGAGGYTF
TRBJ1-2	-	TRBV5-1	-	TGCGCCAGCAGCTTGGTAGGACAAAAAGGGTATGGCTACACCTTC	CASSLVGQKGYGYTF
TRBJ1-1	-	TRBV6-6	medium-sized	TGTGCCAGCAGGGCCCACCAGGGCGCCACTGAAGCTTTCTTT	CASRAHQGATEAFF
TRBJ2-2	-	TRBV9	-	TGTGCCAGCAGCGTAGGTCGAGTCTCCGGGGAGCTGTTTTTT	CASSVGRVSGELFF
TRBJ2-1	TRBD2	TRBV7-9	-	TGTGCCAGCAGCTCGATGACTAGCGGGATATACAATGAGCAGTTCTTC	CASSSMTSGIYNEQFF
TRBJ1-1	-	TRBV11-1	-	TGTGCCAGCAGCTTAGGTGGAGGGCTGAACACTGAAGCTTTCTTT	CASSLGGGLNTEAFF
TRBJ2-3	TRBD1	TRBV6-5	-	TGTGCCAGCAGCTTAACAGGGGGCTTGACAGATACGCAGTATTTT	CASSLTGGLTDTQYF
TRBJ2-1	TRBD2	TRBV5-1	-	TGCGCCAGCTCACTAGCGGGGACCTACAATGAGCAGTTCTTC	CASSLAGTYNEQFF
TRBJ2-1	-	TRBV11-2	-	TGTGCCAGCAGCCTATACGCGGCTAGCAGTGGGTACAATGAGCAGTTCTTC	CASSLYAASSGYNEQFF
TRBJ1-2	TRBD1	TRBV14	-	TGTGCCAGCAGCGAGACCGGGACAGGGGTCAGCTATGGCTACACCTTC	CASSETGTGVSYGYTF
TRBJ1-1	-	TRBV6-1	-	TGTGCCAGCAGAACGCGGGTAATGAACACTGAAGCTTTCTTT	CASRTRVMNTEAFF
TRBJ2-5	-	TRBV5-1	-	TGCGCCAGCAGCTGGCAGGCGATGCAAGAGACCCAGTACTTC	CASSWQAMQETQYF
TRBJ1-5	TRBD1	TRBV7-9	-	TGTGCCAGCAGCTTAGACCGGGGACAGGGGGCGGTCCAGCCCCAGCATTTT	CASSLDRGQGAVQPQHF
TRBJ2-3	-	TRBV7-9	-	TGTGCCAGCAGCTTGGCAGGCCTCCGCACAGATACGCAGTATTTT	CASSLAGLRTDTQYF
TRBJ2-1	TRBD2	TRBV19	-	TGTGCCAGTAGCGACAGTAGCGGGAGGACCAATGAGCAGTTCTTC	CASSDSSGRTNEQFF
TRBJ1-6	TRBD1	TRBV25-1	-	TGTGCCAGCAGTGAACCGGGACAGTGGAGCTCCTATAATTCACCCCTCCACTTT	CASSEPGQWSSYNSPLHF
TRBJ2-3	-	TRBV19	-	TGTGCCAGTAGTTTCCAGATTACAGATACGCAGTATTTT	CASSFQITDTQYF
TRBJ2-7	-	TRBV12-2	-	TGTGCAAGTCGCGTCGTAGGGAGCGGGGGGCCCCCCGCCTACGAGCAGTACTTC	CASRVVGSGGPPAYEQYF
TRBJ1-5	-	TRBV5-5	-	TGTGCCAGCAGCTTTCAGACAGGACCCCAGCATTTT	CASSFQTGPQHF
TRBJ1-1	-	TRBV29-1	-	TGCAGCGTTTACCAGGGAAACACTGAAGCTTTCTTT	CSVYQGNTEAFF